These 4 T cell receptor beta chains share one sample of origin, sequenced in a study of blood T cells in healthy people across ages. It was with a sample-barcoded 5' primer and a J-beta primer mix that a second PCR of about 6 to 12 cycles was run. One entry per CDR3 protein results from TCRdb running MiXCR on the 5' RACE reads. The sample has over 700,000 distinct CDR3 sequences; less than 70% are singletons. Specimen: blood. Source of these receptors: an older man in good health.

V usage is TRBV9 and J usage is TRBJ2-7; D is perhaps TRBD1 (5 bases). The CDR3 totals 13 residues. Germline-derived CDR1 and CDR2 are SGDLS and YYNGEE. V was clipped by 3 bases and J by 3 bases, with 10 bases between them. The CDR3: CASSGGHLYEQYF. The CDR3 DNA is TGTGCCAGCAGCGGAGGACACCTCTACGAGCAGTACTTC. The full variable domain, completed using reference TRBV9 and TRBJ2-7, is DSGVTQTPKHLITATGQRVTLRCSPRSGDLSVYWYQQSLDQGLQFLIQYYNGEERAKGNILERFSAQQFPDLHSELNLSSLELGDSALYFCASSGGHLYEQYFGPGTRLTVT.

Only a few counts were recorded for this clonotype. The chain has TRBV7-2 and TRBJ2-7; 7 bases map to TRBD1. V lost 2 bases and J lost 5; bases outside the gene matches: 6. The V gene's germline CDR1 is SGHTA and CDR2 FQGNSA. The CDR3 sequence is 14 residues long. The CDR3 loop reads CASSLWVGQDEQYF. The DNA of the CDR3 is TGTGCCAGCAGCTTATGGGTAGGACAGGACGAGCAGTACTTC. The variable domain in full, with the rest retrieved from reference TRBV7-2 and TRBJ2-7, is GAGVSQSPSNKVTEKGKDVELRCDPISGHTALYWYRQSLGQGLEFLIYFQGNSAPDKSGLPSDRFSAERTGGSVSTLTIQRTQQEDSAVYLCASSLWVGQDEQYFGPGTRLTVT.

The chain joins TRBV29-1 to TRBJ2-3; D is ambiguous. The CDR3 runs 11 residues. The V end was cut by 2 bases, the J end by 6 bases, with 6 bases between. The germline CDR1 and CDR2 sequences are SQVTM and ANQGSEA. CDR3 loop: CSVEIGDTQYF. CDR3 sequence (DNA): TGCAGCGTTGAAATCGGGGATACGCAGTATTTT.

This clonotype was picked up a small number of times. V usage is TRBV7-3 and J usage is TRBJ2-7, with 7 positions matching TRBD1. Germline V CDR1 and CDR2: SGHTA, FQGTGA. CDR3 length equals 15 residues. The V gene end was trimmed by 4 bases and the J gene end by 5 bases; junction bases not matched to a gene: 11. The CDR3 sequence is CASSSNDGTVHEQYF. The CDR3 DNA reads TGTGCCAGCAGCTCCAACGACGGGACAGTGCACGAGCAGTACTTC.